Presented here are 26 T cell receptor beta chains from one specimen sequenced in a study of robustness of blood B and T cell sequencing. Instead of genomic DNA, mRNA was used to measure TCR beta repertoires. A 5' template-switch oligo added a universal priming site during cDNA synthesis. Each cDNA molecule was tagged by a 12-nucleotide random UMI. TCRdb redid the calling of the PCR reads with MiXCR, one entry per CDR3 protein. The sample has roughly 2,000 distinct CDR3 sequences, 65% to 75% seen once. The specimen sequenced was peripheral blood. These receptor sequences come from a human donor in good health.

This rearrangement joins TRBV12-3 or TRBV12-4 to TRBJ2-2; 8 nucleotides agree with TRBD1. The CDR3 runs to 16 residues. V was pared by 8 bases and J by 4 bases, with 12 bases of the junction left unmatched. The CDR3 here is CASYQGARGTTGELFF. The CDR3 nucleotides read TGTGCCAGCTATCAGGGGGCCAGGGGGACCACCGGGGAGCTGTTTTTT.

The chain joins TRBV27 to TRBJ2-7; 11 nucleotides align to TRBD2. Unmatched junction bases numbered 8, after V lost 5 bases and J lost 2 bases. This CDR3 region has 16 residues. CDR1 is MNHEY, CDR2 SMNVEV, per germline (reference sequence). The CDR3 sequence is CASSHSTSGAPYEQYF. In DNA, the CDR3 is TGTGCCAGCAGTCACTCGACTAGCGGGGCCCCCTACGAGCAGTACTTC.

In this sample, this clonotype turned up a few times. The gene calls are TRBV13 and TRBJ2-7; D gene ambiguous. Looked up from germline, CDR1 is PRHDT and CDR2 is FYEKMQ (reference sequence). The CDR3 is 13 residues long. V shed 5 bases and J shed 3 bases, with 11 bases lying between them. The CDR3 spells CASSRGQDYEQYF. The CDR3, as DNA: TGTGCCAGCAGCCGTGGCCAAGACTACGAGCAGTACTTC.

The V call is TRBV15, the J call TRBJ1-4; TRBD1 agrees at 8 bases. V trimming: 1 base; J trimming: 8 bases; junction bases outside the gene matches: 12. CDR3 size: 17 residues. Germline V CDR1 and CDR2: LNHNV, YYDKDF (reference sequence). The DNA of the CDR3 is TGTGCCACCAGCAGAGGGAAACCGGGACAGGTAGACGAAAAACTGTTTTTT. Encoded protein: CATSRGKPGQVDEKLFF.

This clonotype has more than one count but fewer than ten. This rearrangement joins TRBV29-1 to TRBJ2-3; TRBD2 matches at 8 bases. Germline V gene sequence: CDR1 SQVTM, CDR2 ANQGSEA. The CDR3 has 17 amino acids. The V gene end was trimmed by 0 bases and the J gene end by 11 bases; junction bases not matched to a gene: 19. Written as DNA, the CDR3 is TGCAGCGTTGAAGATATGCTCGCCGGGACACCGGGAGGGGAGCAGTATTTT. It yields the protein CSVEDMLAGTPGGEQYF.

This clonotype was detected only a few times. The rearrangement links TRBV5-6 to TRBJ2-5; D might be TRBD1 (6 bases). CDR1 and CDR2 from the germline V gene are SGHDT and YYEEEE. CDR3 length equals 14 residues. Trimming shortened V by 4 bases and J by 1 base, and 11 bases separated the two germline ends. For the CDR3, the DNA is TGTGCCAGCAGCGTACAGGGTCCCCAAGAGACCCAGTACTTC. This codes for CASSVQGPQETQYF.

The genes are TRBV6-1 and TRBJ2-3; D is unclear. The V gene's germline CDR1 is MNHNS and CDR2 SASEGT. CDR3 length: 14 amino acids. V was shortened by 5 bases and J by 0 bases, with 9 bases between the two germline ends. CDR3 in DNA: TGTGCCAGCAGTATCTCTACAAGCACAGATACGCAGTATTTT. Translated: CASSISTSTDTQYF.

This chain uses TRBV30 with TRBJ1-3; D is unresolved. Germline lookup yields CDR1 GTSNPN and CDR2 SVGIG (reference sequence). The length of the CDR3 is 12 residues. V dropped 0 bases and J dropped 6 bases, with 6 bases sitting between them. The DNA for the CDR3 is TGTGCCTGGAGTGTAGAAGAAAACACCATATATTTT. Its translation: CAWSVEENTIYF.

The chain uses TRBV5-1 and TRBJ2-5, with 7 bases that match TRBD1. Germline values: CDR1 SGHRS, CDR2 YFSETQ. There are 15 residues in the CDR3. V lost 0 bases, J lost 4 bases, and 6 bases stayed unmatched. The CDR3 sequence is CASSLGGTGVETQYF. For the CDR3, the DNA is TGCGCCAGCAGCTTGGGGGGCACAGGGGTAGAGACCCAGTACTTC.

The gene calls are TRBV10-3 and TRBJ2-6; D might be TRBD1 (5 bases). This CDR3 contains 17 residues. Trimming pared 5 bases from V and 0 bases from J, leaving 14 bases between. Germline lookup yields CDR1 ENHRY and CDR2 SYGVKD. Here the CDR3 reads CAISPSQALSGANVLTF. For the CDR3, the DNA is TGTGCCATCAGTCCGTCACAGGCCCTCTCTGGGGCCAACGTCCTGACTTTC.

This clonotype is classed as large (0.1 to 1%). The chain is built from TRBV6-5 and TRBJ1-2; 10 bases align to TRBD1. Germline values: CDR1 MNHEY, CDR2 SVGAGI. The CDR3 loop spans 17 amino acids. Trimming at V came to 5 bases and at J to 1 base, leaving 10 bases not matched to a gene. The CDR3 loop is CASSRLIGQGVNYGYTF. The DNA for the CDR3 is TGTGCCAGCAGTCGGCTGATAGGACAGGGGGTTAACTATGGCTACACCTTC.

Comment on this clonotype: Its ends do not fully match the called genes, so a read error is possible. This chain links TRBV20-1 with TRBJ1-1; D gene ambiguous. Germline CDR1 reads DFQATT; CDR2 reads SNEGSKA (reference sequence). CDR3 length: 12 residues. Here the CDR3 reads CSARGRNNKAFF. CDR3 nucleotides: TGCAGTGCGAGAGGCAGGAATAATAAAGCTTTCTTT.

The V gene is TRBV7-7, the J gene TRBJ2-1; 11 nucleotides match TRBD2. J gave up 5 bases and V 5 bases, and 5 bases lay outside the gene matches. The CDR3 loop spans 15 amino acids. The germline CDR1 and CDR2 sequences are SSHAT and FNYEAQ (reference sequence). This chain's CDR3 is CASSPSGGPHNEQFF. The CDR3 DNA reads TGTGCCAGCAGCCCTAGCGGGGGGCCGCACAATGAGCAGTTCTTC.

The chain combines TRBV19 with TRBJ2-3, with D unclear. Germline loops: CDR1 LNHDA, CDR2 SQIVND (reference sequence). V gave up 1 base and J gave up 6 bases, with 11 bases separating them. The CDR3 totals 14 residues. CDR3 nucleotides: TGTGCCAGTAGTATAGCCACGGTCGGGGATACGCAGTATTTT. It encodes CASSIATVGDTQYF.

The V gene is TRBV7-3, the J gene TRBJ2-5, with D possibly being TRBD2 (5 bases). Deletions cut 4 bases from V and 5 bases from J, with 8 bases between. The CDR3 spans 12 residues. CDR1 and CDR2 from the germline V gene are SGHTA and FQGTGA. The CDR3 reads CASSSPGETQYF. The CDR3 region has the DNA TGTGCCAGCAGCTCCCCGGGGGAGACCCAGTACTTC.

This clonotype was counted only a few times. This chain joins TRBV30 and TRBJ1-2, with no clear D. CDR3 size: 15 residues. Germline V gene lookup returns CDR1 GTSNPN and CDR2 SVGIG (reference sequence). Deletions cut 7 bases from V and 0 bases from J, with 18 bases between. CDR3: CAFPSSPLANYGYTF. For the CDR3, the DNA is TGTGCCTTTCCGTCATCGCCGCTAGCTAACTATGGCTACACCTTC. The full variable domain, completed using reference TRBV30 and TRBJ1-2, is SQTIHQWPATLVQPVGSPLSLECTVEGTSNPNLYWYRQAAGRGLQLLFYSVGIGQISSEVPQNLSASRPQDRQFILSSKKLLLSDSGFYLCAFPSSPLANYGYTFGSGTRLTVV.

This clonotype has a handful of counts. V is TRBV20-1 and J is TRBJ2-1; D is possibly TRBD2 (6 bases). Germline-derived CDR1 and CDR2 are DFQATT and SNEGSKA (reference sequence). The CDR3 has 11 residues. The ends were cut back, 5 bases at V and 8 bases at J, with 10 bases in the middle. DNA of the CDR3: TGCAGTGCTGCCAGGGAGGATGAGCAGTTCTTC. Translated, it gives CSAAREDEQFF.

This sequence joins TRBV9 and TRBJ1-2, with 7 bases that match TRBD1. The CDR3 length is 15 residues. After removal of 4 bases from V and 4 bases from J, the junction contained 10 bases not matched to a gene. The germline CDR1 and CDR2 sequences are SGDLS and YYNGEE. This chain's CDR3 is CASSRRDSRPYGYTF. The DNA for the CDR3 is TGTGCCAGCAGCCGTAGGGACAGCCGACCCTATGGCTACACCTTC. Full variable domain (remainder filled in from reference TRBV9 and TRBJ1-2): DSGVTQTPKHLITATGQRVTLRCSPRSGDLSVYWYQQSLDQGLQFLIQYYNGEERAKGNILERFSAQQFPDLHSELNLSSLELGDSALYFCASSRRDSRPYGYTFGSGTRLTVV.

The genes are TRBV6-2 or TRBV6-3 and TRBJ1-1; no clear D gene. Trimming cost V 0 bases and J 0 bases, with 2 bases left between them. This CDR3 contains 13 residues. Germline V gives CDR1 MNHEY, CDR2 SVGEGT. CDR3 loop: CASSYSLNTEAFF. The DNA for the CDR3 is TGTGCCAGCAGTTACTCGTTGAACACTGAAGCTTTCTTT.

CDR3 protein: CASSQEGFYEQYF. In DNA, the CDR3 is TGTGCCAGCAGCCAAGAAGGATTCTACGAGCAGTACTTC. The gene calls are TRBV3-1 and TRBJ2-7; D call uncertain. Germline CDR1 and CDR2: LGHDT and YNNKEL (reference sequence). Trimming removed 0 bases from V and 3 bases from J, with 6 bases in between. The CDR3 sequence is 13 residues long.

This chain joins TRBV7-1 and TRBJ2-1; 9 nucleotides match TRBD2. TRBV7-1 is an open reading frame whose function is uncertain. Trimming took 3 bases from V and 2 from J; bases not matched to a gene: 2. The CDR3 loop spans 15 amino acids. CDR3 in DNA: TGTGCCAGCAGCTCCGGACTAGCGCCCTACAATGAGCAGTTCTTC. Amino acids: CASSSGLAPYNEQFF.

The V call is TRBV5-1, the J call TRBJ2-3; 9 positions agree with TRBD2. Germline trimming cut 0 bases from V and 2 bases from J; bases unmatched to any gene: 4. The CDR3 spans 16 residues. Germline V gene data show CDR1 as SGHRS and CDR2 as YFSETQ. CDR3 DNA sequence: TGCGCCAGCAGCTTGGCGAGCGGGGGGACCACAGATACGCAGTATTTT. Translating it yields CASSLASGGTTDTQYF.

This sequence joins TRBV15 and TRBJ1-1, with D hard to call. The germline gives CDR1 LNHNV, CDR2 YYDKDF (reference sequence). Trimming took off 8 bases at V and 5 bases at J, with 15 bases between the two ends. The CDR3 runs 13 residues. CDR3 nucleotides: TGTGCCACCGGTAAAGTAGGTTGGACTGAAGCTTTCTTT. It yields the protein CATGKVGWTEAFF.

This clonotype ranks as large. This chain links TRBV2 with TRBJ1-1, with TRBD1 matching over 8 bases. The CDR3 runs 12 residues. The V and J ends lost 6 bases and 7 bases, in that order; junction bases with no gene match: 4. Germline assignment: CDR1 SNHLY and CDR2 FYNNEI. The CDR3 reads CASRRQGNEAFF. The DNA for the CDR3 is TGTGCCAGCAGGCGACAGGGGAATGAAGCTTTCTTT. Complete variable domain (other parts from reference TRBV2 and TRBJ1-1): EPEVTQTPSHQVTQMGQEVILRCVPISNHLYFYWYRQILGQKVEFLVSFYNNEISEKSEIFDDQFSVERPDGSNFTLKIRSTKLEDSAMYFCASRRQGNEAFFGQGTRLTVV.

The chain employs TRBV6-1 and TRBJ2-7, with D possibly being TRBD1 (5 bases). CDR3 length: 15 amino acids. V dropped 6 bases and J dropped 2 bases, with 17 bases sitting between them. Germline values: CDR1 MNHNS, CDR2 SASEGT. The CDR3 here is CASRSIGAGTYEQYF. CDR3 in DNA: TGTGCCAGCAGAAGTATAGGGGCAGGGACCTACGAGCAGTACTTC.

The table lists this clonotype with a count of one. The chain couples TRBV12-3 or TRBV12-4 to TRBJ2-7; D is uncertain. This CDR3 comprises 14 residues. The V and J ends lost 4 bases and 2 bases respectively, with 12 bases between them. The CDR3 loop is CASSSSDQPYEQYF. CDR3 DNA: TGTGCCAGCAGTTCCTCGGACCAACCCTACGAGCAGTACTTC.